The entry that follows covers one T cell receptor (beta chain) sequence. Its antigen is currently unknown. Germline trimming cut 5 bases from V and 3 bases from J; bases unmatched to any gene: 2. Germline CDR1 is LNHDA and CDR2 is SQIVND (reference sequence). The CDR3 spans 13 residues. The data were obtained in a study of T cell responses to AZD1222 COVID-19 vaccine. Study-wide findings and caveats: A mostly white British donor set with more females was recruited, and clonal diversity was possibly underestimated.

Sequencing used immunoSEQ multiplex PCR; TCRdb keeps in-frame clones, though not all of them. The sample consists of about 85,000 clones, just over 85% of them appearing once. The sequence came from an adult in good health. The source material was peripheral blood, sampled on day 0 of MenACWY control vaccination. V is TRBV19 and J is TRBJ2-3; 7 bases match TRBD1. CDR3 region: CASSATGTDTQYF. For the CDR3, the DNA is TGTGCCAGTAGTGCGACAGGGACAGATACGCAGTATTTT.